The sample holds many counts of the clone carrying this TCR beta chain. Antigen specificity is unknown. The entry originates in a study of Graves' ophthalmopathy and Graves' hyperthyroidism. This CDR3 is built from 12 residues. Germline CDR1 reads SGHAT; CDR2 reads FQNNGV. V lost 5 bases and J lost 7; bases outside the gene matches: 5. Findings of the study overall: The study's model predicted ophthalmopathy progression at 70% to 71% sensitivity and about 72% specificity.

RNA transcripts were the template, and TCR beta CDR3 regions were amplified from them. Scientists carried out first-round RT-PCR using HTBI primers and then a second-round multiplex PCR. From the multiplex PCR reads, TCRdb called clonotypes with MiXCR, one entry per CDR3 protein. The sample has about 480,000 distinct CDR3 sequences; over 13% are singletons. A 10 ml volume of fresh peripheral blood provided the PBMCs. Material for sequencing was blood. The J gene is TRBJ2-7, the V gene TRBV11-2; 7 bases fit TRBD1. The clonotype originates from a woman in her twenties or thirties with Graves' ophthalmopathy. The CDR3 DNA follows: TGTGCCAGCAGCCCCCGGGACAGAGAGCAGTACTTC. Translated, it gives CASSPRDREQYF.